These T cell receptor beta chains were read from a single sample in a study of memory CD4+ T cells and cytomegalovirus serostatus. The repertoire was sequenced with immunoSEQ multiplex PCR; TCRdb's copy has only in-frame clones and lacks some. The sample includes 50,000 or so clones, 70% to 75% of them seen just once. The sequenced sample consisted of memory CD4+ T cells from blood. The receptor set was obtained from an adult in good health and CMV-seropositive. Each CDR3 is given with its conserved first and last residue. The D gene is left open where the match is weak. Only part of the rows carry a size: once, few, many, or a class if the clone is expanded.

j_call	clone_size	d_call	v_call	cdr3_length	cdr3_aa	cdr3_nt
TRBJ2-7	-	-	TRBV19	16	CASSIDGRDDSYEQYF	TGTGCCAGTAGTATAGACGGCAGGGACGATTCCTACGAGCAGTACTTC
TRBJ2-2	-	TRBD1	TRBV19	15	CASSRTGDNTGELFF	TGTGCCAGTAGTAGGACAGGGGATAACACCGGGGAGCTGTTTTTT
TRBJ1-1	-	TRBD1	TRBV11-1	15	CASSLAGQVDTEAFF	TGTGCCAGCAGCTTAGCGGGACAGGTGGACACTGAAGCTTTCTTT
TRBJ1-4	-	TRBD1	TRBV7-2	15	CASSLFQGAAEKLFF	TGTGCCAGCAGCTTATTTCAGGGGGCGGCTGAAAAACTGTTTTTT
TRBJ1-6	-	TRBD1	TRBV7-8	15	CASSIDRGLNSPLHF	TGTGCCAGCAGCATCGACAGGGGGCTTAATTCACCCCTCCACTTT
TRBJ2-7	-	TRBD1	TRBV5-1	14	CASSVQGQGDEQYF	TGCGCCAGCAGCGTACAGGGACAGGGGGACGAGCAGTACTTC
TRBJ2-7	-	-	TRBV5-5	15	CASSLEIGSSYEQYF	TGTGCCAGCAGCTTGGAGATAGGGAGCTCCTACGAGCAGTACTTC
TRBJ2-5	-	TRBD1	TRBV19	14	CASSLGTGQETQYF	TGTGCCAGTAGTCTCGGGACAGGGCAAGAGACCCAGTACTTC
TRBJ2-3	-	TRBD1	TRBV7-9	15	CASSSRTGGIDTQYF	TGTGCCAGCAGCTCCCGGACAGGGGGCATAGATACGCAGTATTTT
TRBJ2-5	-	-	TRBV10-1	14	CASSEDQRGETQYF	TGCGCCAGCAGTGAGGACCAAAGGGGGGAGACCCAGTACTTC
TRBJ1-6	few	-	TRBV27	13	CASSSQGDSPLHF	TGTGCCAGCAGTTCTCAGGGTGACTCACCCCTCCACTTT
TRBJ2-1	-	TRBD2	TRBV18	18	CASSPIGTSGGAYNEQFF	TGTGCCAGCTCACCGATCGGGACTAGCGGGGGGGCCTACAATGAGCAGTTCTTC
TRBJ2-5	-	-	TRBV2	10	CASSLETQYF	TGTGCCAGCAGTCTCGAGACCCAGTACTTC
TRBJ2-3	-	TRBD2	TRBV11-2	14	CASTDRGGGDTQYF	TGTGCCAGCACCGACCGGGGGGGAGGAGATACGCAGTATTTT
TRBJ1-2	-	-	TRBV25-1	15	CASSESGGHPYGYTF	TGTGCCAGCAGTGAGTCCGGCGGCCATCCCTATGGCTACACCTTC
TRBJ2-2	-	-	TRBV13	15	CASSLGGTNTGELFF	TGTGCCAGCAGCTTAGGGGGGACGAACACCGGGGAGCTGTTTTTT
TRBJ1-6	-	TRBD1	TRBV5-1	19	CASSLDRTGSADYNSPLHF	TGCGCCAGCAGCTTGGATCGGACAGGGAGTGCAGACTATAATTCACCCCTCCACTTT
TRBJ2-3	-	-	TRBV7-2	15	CASSLGQDSTDTQYF	TGTGCCAGCAGCTTAGGGCAGGACAGCACAGATACGCAGTATTTT
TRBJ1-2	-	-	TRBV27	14	CASSPGQFLYGYTF	TGTGCCAGCAGCCCAGGACAGTTTCTATATGGCTACACCTTC
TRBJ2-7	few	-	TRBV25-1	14	CASSGAPRSYEQYF	TGTGCCAGCAGTGGAGCCCCCCGCTCCTACGAGCAGTACTTC
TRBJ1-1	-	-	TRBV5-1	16	CASSLDGGLMNTEAFF	TGCGCCAGCAGCTTGGATGGGGGTCTGATGAACACTGAAGCTTTCTTT
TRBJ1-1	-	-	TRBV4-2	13	CASSQSRGSEAFF	TGTGCCAGCAGCCAAAGCAGAGGGTCTGAAGCTTTCTTT
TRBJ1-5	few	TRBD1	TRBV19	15	CASRGGQGGNQPQHF	TGTGCCAGTAGGGGAGGGCAGGGGGGCAATCAGCCCCAGCATTTT
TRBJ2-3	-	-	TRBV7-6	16	CASSLFEAESTDTQYF	TGTGCCAGCAGCTTATTCGAGGCCGAGAGCACAGATACGCAGTATTTT
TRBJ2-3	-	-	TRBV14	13	CASSPGAEDTQYF	TGTGCCAGCAGCCCCGGGGCAGAGGATACGCAGTATTTT
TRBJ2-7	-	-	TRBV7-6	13	CASSLGGYYEQYF	TGTGCCAGCAGCTTAGGGGGCTACTACGAGCAGTACTTC
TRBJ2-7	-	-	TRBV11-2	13	CASSLSGTYEQYF	TGTGCCAGCAGCTTATCAGGGACCTACGAGCAGTACTTC
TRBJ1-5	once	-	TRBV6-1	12	CASRGGRQPQHF	TGTGCCAGCAGGGGGGGGCGGCAGCCCCAGCATTTT
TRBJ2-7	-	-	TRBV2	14	CASRIDSDTYEQYF	TGTGCCAGCAGGATCGACAGTGATACCTACGAGCAGTACTTC
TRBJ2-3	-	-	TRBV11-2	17	CATFPLRGDRNTDTQYF	TGTGCCACCTTCCCCCTCCGGGGGGACAGGAACACAGATACGCAGTATTTT
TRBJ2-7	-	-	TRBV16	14	CASSQSGQAYEQYF	TGTGCCAGCAGCCAATCAGGGCAGGCCTACGAGCAGTACTTC
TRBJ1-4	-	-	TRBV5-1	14	CASSLDGFNEKLFF	TGCGCCAGCAGCTTAGACGGGTTCAATGAAAAACTGTTTTTT
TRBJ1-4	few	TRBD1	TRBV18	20	CASSQVHRTGERATNEKLFF	TGTGCCAGCTCACAGGTCCATCGGACAGGCGAGAGAGCAACTAATGAAAAACTGTTTTTT
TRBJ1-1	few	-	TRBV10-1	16	CASSEHVDGENTEAFF	TGCGCCAGCAGTGAGCATGTGGACGGTGAGAACACTGAAGCTTTCTTT